The 19 T cell receptor beta chains given below trace back to one sample, sequenced in a study of OX40 agonist ivuxolimab in advanced cancers. Produced via immunoSEQ multiplex PCR; TCRdb's table is partial and in-frame only. Seen here are about 34,000 clones, roughly 90% observed once, and the top ten hold 9.1%. The sequencing used CD4+ or CD8+ T cells sorted from blood, collected in a trial of the OX40 agonist ivuxolimab. The source is an adult with an advanced solid tumor such as melanoma, head and neck, liver or kidney cancer.

The J gene is TRBJ2-4, the V gene TRBV2; D may be TRBD1 (6 bases). The CDR3 is 12 residues long. Per the germline V gene, CDR1 is SNHLY and CDR2 is FYNNEI. V was pared by 3 bases and J by 15 bases, with 15 bases between. CDR3 amino acids: CASSEVGTRGYF. DNA of the CDR3: TGTGCCAGCAGTGAGGTGGGGACAAGAGGGTACTTC.

The chain has TRBV19 and TRBJ1-1; perhaps TRBD1 as D (5 bases). This CDR3 region has 15 residues. The germline V and J ends were trimmed by 1 base and 3 bases, with 12 bases remaining between them. Per the germline V gene, CDR1 is LNHDA and CDR2 is SQIVND (reference sequence). CDR3 region: CASSIGGAWDTEAFF. CDR3 DNA: TGTGCCAGTAGTATAGGCGGGGCTTGGGACACTGAAGCTTTCTTT.

This sequence joins TRBV28 and TRBJ2-3; TRBD1 might be the D (5 bases). The CDR3 is 16 residues long. Germline V lookup: CDR1 MDHEN, CDR2 SYDVKM. Trimming left V 2 bases short and J 10 bases short, with 22 bases between. CDR3 nucleotide sequence: TGTGCCAGCAGTTTAGAAATCTTGGACATCCAGATGTCGCAGTATTTT. Its protein product is CASSLEILDIQMSQYF. Together with reference TRBV28 and TRBJ2-3, the CDR3 gives the full variable domain: DVKVTQSSRYLVKRTGEKVFLECVQDMDHENMFWYRQDPGLGLRLIYFSYDVKMKEKGDIPEGYSVSREKKERFSLILESASTNQTSMYLCASSLEILDIQMSQYFGPGTRLTVL.

The V call is TRBV4-3, the J call TRBJ2-1; D gene uncertain. Between the trimmed V and J ends, which lost 0 bases and 7 bases, there was a span of 10 bases. Germline CDR1 LGHNA, CDR2 YSLEER. The CDR3 totals 14 residues. DNA for the CDR3: TGCGCCAGCAGCCAAGAGGCAGCTGGTAATGAGCAGTTCTTC. Protein: CASSQEAAGNEQFF.

V and J are TRBV5-1 and TRBJ2-3, with D perhaps matching TRBD2 (5 bases). Per the germline V gene, CDR1 is SGHRS and CDR2 is YFSETQ. The CDR3 sequence is 13 residues long. Deletions cut 3 bases from V and 9 bases from J, with 14 bases between. In DNA, the CDR3 is TGCGCCAGCAGCTCCGGACGGGATCGGACGCAGTATTTT. Translation: CASSSGRDRTQYF. Together with reference TRBV5-1 and TRBJ2-3, the CDR3 gives the full variable domain: KAGVTQTPRYLIKTRGQQVTLSCSPISGHRSVSWYQQTPGQGLQFLFEYFSETQRNKGNFPGRFSGRQFSNSRSEMNVSTLELGDSALYLCASSSGRDRTQYFGPGTRLTVL.

This clone was seen just once. This rearrangement joins TRBV4-2 to TRBJ1-2; D is perhaps TRBD1 (5 bases). CDR3 length equals 13 residues. The V gene lost 0 bases and the J gene lost 10 bases, with 12 bases spanning the gap. Germline CDR1 reads LGHNA; CDR2 reads YNFKEQ. The CDR3 reads CASSQDRTKAYTF. The CDR3 nucleotides read TGTGCCAGCAGCCAAGATAGGACAAAGGCCTACACCTTC.

The chain has TRBV5-1 and TRBJ2-7, with D unresolved. CDR1 and CDR2 (germline): SGHRS, YFSETQ. V lost 0 bases to trimming and J lost 1 base, with 8 bases between them. This CDR3 spans 14 amino acids. This chain's CDR3 is CASSLAGSSYEQYF. The CDR3, as DNA: TGCGCCAGCAGCTTGGCCGGCAGTTCCTACGAGCAGTACTTC.

The J gene is TRBJ2-1, the V gene TRBV7-8; 13 bases are a match to TRBD2. This CDR3 comprises 17 residues. CDR1 is SGHVS and CDR2 is FQNEAQ in the germline V gene. Trimming cost V 5 bases and J 0 bases; bases outside gene matches: 4. The CDR3 DNA follows: TGTGCCAGCAGCCCTTGGACTAGCGGGAGCTCCTACAATGAGCAGTTCTTC. Its translation is CASSPWTSGSSYNEQFF.

This chain links TRBV6-6 with TRBJ2-1; TRBD2 matches at 11 bases. This CDR3 has 15 amino acids. Germline V gives CDR1 MNHNY, CDR2 SVGAGI (reference sequence). Trimming cost V 5 bases and J 7 bases; bases outside gene matches: 7. The DNA for the CDR3 is TGTGCCAGCAGTGATCCGGGACTAGCGGATAATGAGCAGTTCTTC. Amino acid sequence: CASSDPGLADNEQFF.

The V gene is TRBV9, the J gene TRBJ1-1; no definite D call. This CDR3 comprises 13 residues. Trimming removed 4 bases from V and 5 bases from J, with 12 bases in between. The germline CDR1 and CDR2 sequences are SGDLS and YYNGEE. The CDR3 protein is CASSQNFRTEAFF. In nucleotides, the CDR3 is TGTGCCAGCAGCCAAAATTTCCGGACTGAAGCTTTCTTT.

In regard to this clone: Germline and junction disagree at one end, which may indicate a read error. This chain connects TRBV7-6 to TRBJ2-3; 7 bases align to TRBD1. The CDR3 runs to 14 residues. Per the germline V gene, CDR1 is SGHVS and CDR2 is FNYEAQ. The CDR3: CANSYTGVTDTQYF. In DNA form, the CDR3 reads TGTGCCAACAGCTACACAGGGGTCACAGATACGCAGTATTTT.

V usage is TRBV18 and J usage is TRBJ2-1; 13 positions match TRBD2. V shed 6 bases and J 7 bases; nucleotides not matched to a gene: 9. CDR3 length: 16 amino acids. CDR1 KGHSH and CDR2 LQKENI come from the germline V gene. The CDR3 DNA sequence: TGTGCCAGCTCCCCAGGACTAGCGGGAGAACGAAATGAGCAGTTCTTC. Encoded protein: CASSPGLAGERNEQFF.

The J gene is TRBJ2-1, the V gene TRBV10-3; 7 bases align to TRBD1. V was clipped by 0 bases and J by 7 bases; unmatched bases: 9. The CDR3 has 16 amino acids. Germline CDR1 reads ENHRY; CDR2 reads SYGVKD. In nucleotides, the CDR3 is TGTGCCATCAGTGAGTCCACAGGGGTGTTGAAAAATGAGCAGTTCTTC. Translating it yields CAISESTGVLKNEQFF.

This clone counts as large. V gene TRBV29-1 combines with J gene TRBJ2-7; TRBD2 might be the D (6 bases). The V end was cut by 3 bases, the J end by 1 base, with 10 bases between. The CDR3 covers 13 residues. Germline V gene lookup returns CDR1 SQVTM and CDR2 ANQGSEA. CDR3 region: CSVEGGESYEQYF. CDR3 DNA: TGCAGCGTTGAGGGAGGAGAATCCTACGAGCAGTACTTC.

The rearrangement uses TRBV11-3 and TRBJ2-4, with 8 bases matching TRBD1. The CDR3 is 15 residues long. Germline CDR1 is SGHNT and CDR2 is YENEEA. Trimming cost V 0 bases and J 7 bases; bases outside gene matches: 5. The CDR3, as DNA: TGTGCCAGCAGCTTAGATGCAGGGGGCGCGAACATTCAGTACTTC. It encodes CASSLDAGGANIQYF.

The V call is TRBV28, the J call TRBJ2-6, with D possibly being TRBD1 (5 bases). This CDR3 spans 17 amino acids. Germline CDR1 MDHEN, CDR2 SYDVKM. The V end was cut by 7 bases, the J end by 0 bases, with 16 bases between. CDR3 sequence: CASIPTGPFSGANVLTF. DNA of the CDR3: TGTGCCAGCATTCCCACAGGCCCTTTCTCTGGGGCCAACGTCCTGACTTTC.

This chain uses TRBV7-2 with TRBJ2-7; TRBD1 or TRBD2 may be the D gene (5 bases each). Per germline, CDR1 SGHTA and CDR2 FQGNSA. The CDR3 is 15 residues long. V dropped 4 bases and J dropped 6 bases, with 19 bases sitting between them. The CDR3 nucleotides are TGTGCCAGCAGCTCCTCCCTGATGGGGGTCGGCGAGCAGTACTTC. Its protein is CASSSSLMGVGEQYF.

This clone is a singleton in its sample. The chain combines TRBV11-2 with TRBJ1-2; D might be TRBD1 (6 bases). This CDR3 has 14 residues. CDR1 and CDR2 from the germline V gene are SGHAT and FQNNGV. The germline V and J ends were trimmed by 5 bases and 7 bases, with 17 bases remaining between them. The CDR3 DNA reads TGTGCCAGCAGCCCCTTGATTGGGGGCCTTGGCTACACCTTC. It is translated as CASSPLIGGLGYTF.

The chain is built from TRBV11-3 and TRBJ2-7; 14 positions agree with TRBD2. Germline V gene lookup returns CDR1 SGHNT and CDR2 YENEEA. With 4 bases clipped from V and 10 bases from J, the junction kept 6 bases outside the gene matches. This CDR3 has 14 amino acids. The CDR3 sequence: CASSWGGLAGAQYF. CDR3 DNA sequence: TGTGCCAGCAGCTGGGGGGGACTAGCGGGAGCACAGTACTTC.